One TCR beta chain is described in this entry. CDR3 length: 16 residues. CDR1 is MDHEN and CDR2 is SYDVKM in the germline V gene. V dropped 8 bases and J dropped 3 bases, with 20 bases sitting between them. The data were obtained in a study of Ad26.COV2.S vaccination and SARS-CoV-2 variants. Study information: Intramuscular Ad26.COV2.S doses were given once or twice, 56 days apart.

Documented treatment: roughly 20 received Ad26.COV2.S at low or high dose, single or two shots; roughly five received placebo; per-sample allocation not given. Collection of samples fell on day 63 after the first vaccine or placebo injection. TCRdb keeps only in-frame clones here, not all; method: immunoSEQ multiplex PCR. The profile shows 350,000 to 450,000 clones, roughly 81% of them singletons. The material sequenced was peripheral blood, taken in a trial of Ad26.COV2.S vaccine versus placebo. The sequence came from a person aged 18-65 years who received the Ad26.COV2.S COVID-19 vaccine or a placebo. The chain joins TRBV28 to TRBJ1-5, with a tentative D call TRBD1 (5 bases). The CDR3 nucleotides are TGTGCCAGCCGCCCCGGAGGCGGGGGATCCAATCAGCCCCAGCATTTT. This codes for CASRPGGGGSNQPQHF.